One sample yielded the 10 T cell receptor beta chains listed below, sequenced in a study of T cells in Graves' hyperthyroidism and ophthalmopathy. Amplification targeted TCR beta CDR3 regions from RNA transcripts. A first-round RT-PCR of the TCR CDR3 used the HTBI primer set. TCRdb fed the multiplex PCR reads into MiXCR, producing one record per CDR3 protein. The sample contains 700,000 to 850,000 distinct CDR3 sequences, approximately 36% of which appear only once. Material for sequencing was blood. All receptors derive from a woman in her 40s with Graves' hyperthyroidism.

This clonotype has just one count. Sequence at one end of the junction differs from germline and may be a read error. This sequence joins TRBV7-2 and TRBJ2-7, with D uncertain. Per germline, CDR1 SGHTA and CDR2 FQGNSA. The CDR3 totals 13 residues. Here the CDR3 DNA reads TGTGTCAGCAGCCTCCGAACCGCCTACGAGCAGTACTTC. It codes for CVSSLRTAYEQYF.

This clonotype has more than one count but fewer than ten. V and J are TRBV13 and TRBJ2-7; 9 bases line up with TRBD1. Germline V gives CDR1 PRHDT, CDR2 FYEKMQ (reference sequence). Trimming took 5 bases from V and 5 from J; bases not matched to a gene: 16. The CDR3 loop spans 17 amino acids. DNA of the CDR3: TGTGCCAGCAGCGGGTCCCGGGACAGGGATAACTTCGACGAGCAGTACTTC. Its translation: CASSGSRDRDNFDEQYF.

A few counts support this clonotype. This rearrangement joins TRBV3-1 to TRBJ1-2; D possibly corresponds to TRBD1 (6 bases). Deletions cut 0 bases from V and 6 bases from J, with 14 bases between. Per germline, CDR1 LGHDT and CDR2 YNNKEL (reference sequence). The CDR3 is 15 amino acids. The DNA for the CDR3 is TGTGCCAGCAGCCAAGAAATTGACAGGCTGCATGGCTACACCTTC. Translation gives CASSQEIDRLHGYTF.

This clonotype was detected many times. The chain joins TRBV7-2 to TRBJ1-5; D perhaps matches TRBD1 (5 bases). There are 14 residues in the CDR3. V lost 6 bases and J 0 bases, leaving 9 bases between the germline ends. Germline values: CDR1 SGHTA, CDR2 FQGNSA. DNA of the CDR3: TGTGCCAGCAGACGGACACCTAGCAATCAGCCCCAGCATTTT. Translation gives CASRRTPSNQPQHF. The whole variable domain, remainder taken from reference TRBV7-2 and TRBJ1-5, is GAGVSQSPSNKVTEKGKDVELRCDPISGHTALYWYRQSLGQGLEFLIYFQGNSAPDKSGLPSDRFSAERTGGSVSTLTIQRTQQEDSAVYLCASRRTPSNQPQHFGDGTRLSIL.

This clonotype was seen many times. The chain carries TRBV7-2 and TRBJ2-7; possibly TRBD1 for D (6 bases). Germline values: CDR1 SGHTA, CDR2 FQGNSA. The CDR3 covers 13 residues. V was trimmed by 5 bases and J by 2 bases, leaving 10 bases between them. CDR3 nucleotides: TGTGCCAGCAGCGCCACAGGGCCCTACGAGCAGTACTTC. It codes for CASSATGPYEQYF.

The J gene is TRBJ2-7, the V gene TRBV28; D is tentatively TRBD1 or TRBD2 (5 bases each). Trimming took 5 bases from V and 4 from J, leaving 12 bases between them. Looked up from germline, CDR1 is MDHEN and CDR2 is SYDVKM. This CDR3 has 13 residues. CDR3 coding DNA: TGTGCCAGCAGTATCGTCGGGGCGTACGAGCAGTACTTC. The encoded protein is CASSIVGAYEQYF.

The V and J genes are TRBV19 and TRBJ1-1; unclear D gene. The germline CDR1 and CDR2 sequences are LNHDA and SQIVND (reference sequence). Trimming left V 1 base short and J 4 bases short, with 10 bases between. The CDR3 runs 14 residues. CDR3 DNA sequence: TGTGCCAGTAGTATAGCGCGATTGAGCACTGAAGCTTTCTTT. It specifies CASSIARLSTEAFF.

Remarks on this clonotype: Since a much larger clone is just one base distant, this may be a read error. The CDR3 nucleotides read TGTGCCATCAGGAAACCGGGAAGGCCCCTCTATGACTACACCTTC. Amino acids: CAIRKPGRPLYDYTF. The chain uses TRBV10-3 and TRBJ1-2; D uncertain. In germline, CDR1 is ENHRY, CDR2 SYGVKD. The CDR3 contains 15 residues.

The rearrangement links TRBV5-1 to TRBJ1-5; a weak D match, TRBD1 (5 bases). Trimming cost V 0 bases and J 7 bases, with 17 bases left between them. The CDR3 length is 16 residues. Looked up from germline, CDR1 is SGHRS and CDR2 is YFSETQ. The CDR3 spells CASSLEGWGIGQPQHF. The DNA for the CDR3 is TGCGCCAGCAGCTTGGAAGGGTGGGGGATAGGGCAGCCCCAGCATTTT.

V usage is TRBV7-2 and J usage is TRBJ2-5; the D gene could be TRBD1 or TRBD2 (5 bases each). The germline gives CDR1 SGHTA, CDR2 FQGNSA. This CDR3 contains 16 residues. Between the trimmed V and J ends, which lost 6 bases and 4 bases, there was a span of 21 bases. CDR3 nucleotide sequence: TGTGCCAGCAGTCAACCCGGGACGGTGGGGCGAGAGACCCAGTACTTC. This sequence encodes CASSQPGTVGRETQYF.